This T cell receptor (beta chain) was observed in a study of early T cells in non-severe SARS-CoV-2 infection. Study-level information: Bulk RNA isolated from unsorted whole blood underwent sequencing; chains were not paired. Overall study findings and caveats: Anti-spike CD8 specificities were favored by VDJdb matching, whose results missed private and CD4 specificities.

In regard to this clonotype: Its antigen is unidentified.

Individually, cDNA molecules had unique molecular identifiers attached to them. MiXCR was run by TCRdb on the 5' RACE reads, yielding one entry per CDR3 protein. This sample has some 25,000 distinct CDR3 sequences, with about 4.5% found just once. Trimming stripped 0 bases from V and 6 bases from J, with 7 bases between. CDR3 length: 13 residues. Germline values: CDR1 LGHNA, CDR2 YSLEER. Sequencing was carried out using whole blood. This sequence originates from an adult who was a healthcare worker with PCR-confirmed SARS-CoV-2 infection or an uninfected control (not recorded which). J is TRBJ2-3 and V is TRBV4-3; D not resolved. CDR3: CASSQEVWDTQYF. For the CDR3, the DNA is TGCGCCAGCAGCCAAGAAGTATGGGATACGCAGTATTTT.